These 17 T cell receptor beta chains share one sample of origin, sequenced in a study of T cell repertoires in cytomegalovirus infection. The antigens of these receptors remain unknown. Each CDR3 protein is one row after TCRdb ran MiXCR on the reads. The sample consists of fewer than 350,000 distinct CDR3 sequences, roughly 28% of them appearing once. The sequencing here drew on cultured PBMCs, taken from culture after CMV antigen stimulation. These receptors originate from a human donor in good health (CMV status not recorded). Some clones in this sample may be carry-over from other donors' samples.

This clonotype turned up a few times. J is TRBJ1-2 and V is TRBV4-1; 7 bases are a match to TRBD1. Trimming removed 4 bases from V and 0 bases from J; junction bases left unmatched: 5. The CDR3 contains 15 residues. The germline gives CDR1 MGHRA, CDR2 YSYEKL. The CDR3 coding sequence is TGCGCCAGCAGCCTTGGACAGGAAACTAACTATGGCTACACCTTC. This sequence encodes CASSLGQETNYGYTF.

This chain connects TRBV4-1 to TRBJ1-5; TRBD1 agrees at 7 bases. Germline V gives CDR1 MGHRA, CDR2 YSYEKL. V was clipped by 3 bases and J by 3 bases; unmatched bases: 8. The length of the CDR3 is 16 residues. The CDR3 region is CASSHREQGSNQPQHF. The CDR3 nucleotides are TGCGCCAGCAGCCACCGGGAACAGGGGTCCAATCAGCCCCAGCATTTT.

A few counts support this clonotype. This CDR3 reads CASRPDNYYGYTF. DNA for the CDR3: TGTGCCAGCAGACCGGACAACTACTATGGCTACACCTTC. This rearrangement joins TRBV11-1 to TRBJ1-2; D possibly corresponds to TRBD1 (5 bases). V was clipped by 6 bases and J by 3 bases, with 11 bases between them. The CDR3 is made up of 13 amino acids. Germline assignment: CDR1 SGHAT and CDR2 FQDESV (reference sequence).

This clonotype has only a few counts. This chain joins TRBV12-5 and TRBJ1-1, with D possibly TRBD1 on 5 matching bases. CDR3 length: 15 amino acids. V was trimmed by 7 bases and J by 1 base, leaving 16 bases between them. In germline, CDR1 is LGHNT, CDR2 FRNRAP. DNA for the CDR3: TGTGCTAGTGTCCCAAGAACAGGACAGAACACTGAAGCTTTCTTT. Translating gives CASVPRTGQNTEAFF. The whole variable domain, filled in from reference TRBV12-5 and TRBJ1-1, reads DARVTQTPRHKVTEMGQEVTMRCQPILGHNTVFWYRQTMMQGLELLAYFRNRAPLDDSGMPKDRFSAEMPDATLATLKIQPSEPRDSAVYFCASVPRTGQNTEAFFGQGTRLTVV.

J is TRBJ2-1 and V is TRBV20-1; TRBD2 aligns across 9 bases. The CDR3 contains 18 residues. The germline gives CDR1 DFQATT, CDR2 SNEGSKA (reference sequence). V was pared by 0 bases and J by 2 bases, with 11 bases of the junction left unmatched. CDR3 sequence (DNA): TGCAGTGCTAGAGATACTAGCGGGTCTATGAGGGCCTACAATGAGCAGTTCTTC. Protein sequence: CSARDTSGSMRAYNEQFF.

About this clonotype: At one end the junction does not follow the germline gene, possibly because of a read error. The genes are TRBV5-3 and TRBJ2-1; D gene uncertain. TRBV5-3 is reported as an ORF; its role is uncertain. The CDR3 has 15 amino acids. The CDR3 nucleotides are TGTGCCAGCAGCTTGGGGTCTTACTCCTACAATGAGCAGTTCTTC. Translation: CASSLGSYSYNEQFF.

This chain connects TRBV11-2 to TRBJ1-6; 7 bases fit TRBD1. With 5 bases clipped from V and 6 bases from J, the junction kept 10 bases outside the gene matches. The CDR3 is made up of 16 amino acids. Germline V lookup: CDR1 SGHAT, CDR2 FQNNGV. CDR3 DNA sequence: TGTGCCAGCAGCCCGTTCGGGACAGACCGTAATTCACCCCTCCACTTT. Its protein is CASSPFGTDRNSPLHF.

The chain couples TRBV7-6 to TRBJ2-1; D is perhaps TRBD1 (6 bases). V was shortened by 5 bases and J by 9 bases, with 26 bases between the two germline ends. Germline V gene data show CDR1 as SGHVS and CDR2 as FNYEAQ. The CDR3 loop spans 17 amino acids. CDR3 nucleotides: TGTGCCAGCAGCCAAGACAGGAACCGCCTCTGGGCGATTGAGCAGTTCTTC. Amino acids: CASSQDRNRLWAIEQFF.

J is TRBJ2-5 and V is TRBV7-2; the D call may be TRBD1 or TRBD2 (5 bases each). CDR3 length: 15 residues. Germline V gene lookup returns CDR1 SGHTA and CDR2 FQGNSA. Trimming removed 1 base at V and 2 bases at J, with 11 bases between. The CDR3 nucleotides read TGTGCCAGCAGCTTAGGTGGGACCGAACAAGAGACCCAGTACTTC. It encodes CASSLGGTEQETQYF. Supplemented by reference TRBV7-2 and TRBJ2-5, the full variable domain reads GAGVSQSPSNKVTEKGKDVELRCDPISGHTALYWYRQSLGQGLEFLIYFQGNSAPDKSGLPSDRFSAERTGGSVSTLTIQRTQQEDSAVYLCASSLGGTEQETQYFGPGTRLLVL.

The genes are TRBV27 and TRBJ2-3; tentatively, D is TRBD2 (6 bases). CDR3 length: 14 amino acids. V lost 6 bases to trimming and J lost 2 bases, with 12 bases between them. The V gene's germline CDR1 is MNHEY and CDR2 SMNVEV (reference sequence). CDR3 sequence (DNA): TGTGCCAGCAGCGTCGGCGGGGACACAGATACGCAGTATTTT. Translating it yields CASSVGGDTDTQYF.

There are a few counts of this clonotype. V gene TRBV28 combines with J gene TRBJ2-1; D is ambiguous. The CDR3 covers 12 residues. The V end was cut by 6 bases, the J end by 10 bases, with 13 bases between. Germline values: CDR1 MDHEN, CDR2 SYDVKM. The CDR3 protein is CASSLDLTEQFF. DNA for the CDR3: TGTGCCAGCAGCCTGGACCTCACCGAGCAGTTCTTC.

The rearrangement uses TRBV6-5 and TRBJ2-1, with 7 bases that match TRBD2. The germline V gene encodes CDR1 MNHEY and CDR2 SVGAGI. V was clipped by 2 bases and J by 6 bases; unmatched bases: 10. The CDR3 spans 16 residues. The CDR3 sequence: CASSYGGEGKTNEQFF. The CDR3 DNA is TGTGCCAGCAGTTACGGGGGGGAGGGGAAAACCAATGAGCAGTTCTTC.

This chain connects TRBV19 to TRBJ2-7; D possibly corresponds to TRBD1 (6 bases). The germline V and J ends were trimmed by 6 bases and 0 bases, with 15 bases remaining between them. Germline values: CDR1 LNHDA, CDR2 SQIVND (reference sequence). The CDR3 has 15 amino acids. The CDR3 loop reads CASSMTGPGSYEQYF. The CDR3 DNA reads TGTGCCAGTAGCATGACAGGCCCTGGCTCCTACGAGCAGTACTTC.

The J gene is TRBJ2-2, the V gene TRBV11-3; possibly TRBD1 for D (6 bases). From germline, CDR1 is SGHNT and CDR2 YENEEA. The CDR3 contains 16 residues. V was clipped by 2 bases and J by 0 bases, with 10 bases between them. The DNA for the CDR3 is TGTGCCAGCAGCTTAAAACACAGGGCGAACACCGGGGAGCTGTTTTTT. It yields the protein CASSLKHRANTGELFF.

This clonotype was counted between two and nine times. The rearrangement links TRBV6-2 or TRBV6-3 to TRBJ1-5; maybe TRBD1 (5 bases). V was shortened by 10 bases and J by 2 bases, with 24 bases between the two germline ends. The CDR3 extends over 17 amino acids. CDR1 MNHEY and CDR2 SVGEGT come from the germline V gene. The CDR3 coding sequence is TGTGCCACCATGGGACGACACTTAGGGATAGGCAATCAGCCCCAGCATTTT. Amino acids: CATMGRHLGIGNQPQHF.

This clonotype was seen ten or more times. CDR3 nucleotides: TGTGCCAGTAGTCACGGGGGAGCAGCTTATGGCTACACCTTC. Protein sequence: CASSHGGAAYGYTF. The gene calls are TRBV19 and TRBJ1-2, with a tentative D call TRBD1 (5 bases). Germline assignment: CDR1 LNHDA and CDR2 SQIVND (reference sequence). The CDR3 is 14 amino acids. Trimming shortened V by 5 bases and J by 5 bases, and 15 bases separated the two germline ends.

This clonotype was picked up a small number of times. This chain connects TRBV29-1 to TRBJ2-7; TRBD1 agrees at 11 bases. Germline CDR1 reads SQVTM; CDR2 reads ANQGSEA. CDR3 length: 14 residues. The V and J ends lost 4 bases and 3 bases, in that order; junction bases with no gene match: 5. CDR3 sequence reads: CSVGPGTGGYEQYF. The CDR3, as DNA: TGCAGCGTTGGGCCCGGGACAGGGGGCTACGAGCAGTACTTC.